The clone carrying this T cell receptor (beta chain) was recorded only once. V dropped 0 bases and J dropped 4; count of bases not matched to a gene: 8. This CDR3 spans 17 amino acids. Germline V gives CDR1 SGHNT, CDR2 YYREEE (reference sequence). Each participant's cohort was designated according to participant-reported clinical history. Cohort 3 donors were reported recovered after two negative PCRs, clearance, or symptom resolution. This sample stems from a study of blood T cell repertoires in COVID-19. TCRdb keeps only in-frame clones here, not all; method: immunoSEQ multiplex PCR. The sample includes 250,000 to 300,000 clones, more than 80% seen only once; the top ten take 1.1%.

This clonotype was obtained from a woman younger than 45 who had recovered from COVID-19. Sequencing was performed on PBMCs or T cells enriched from blood (not recorded which). This chain connects TRBV5-4 to TRBJ2-7; 12 nucleotides align to TRBD2. The CDR3 coding sequence is TGTGCCAGCAGCTTGGATCCCGGAGGACTAGCGGGGTACGAGCAGTACTTC. It specifies CASSLDPGGLAGYEQYF.